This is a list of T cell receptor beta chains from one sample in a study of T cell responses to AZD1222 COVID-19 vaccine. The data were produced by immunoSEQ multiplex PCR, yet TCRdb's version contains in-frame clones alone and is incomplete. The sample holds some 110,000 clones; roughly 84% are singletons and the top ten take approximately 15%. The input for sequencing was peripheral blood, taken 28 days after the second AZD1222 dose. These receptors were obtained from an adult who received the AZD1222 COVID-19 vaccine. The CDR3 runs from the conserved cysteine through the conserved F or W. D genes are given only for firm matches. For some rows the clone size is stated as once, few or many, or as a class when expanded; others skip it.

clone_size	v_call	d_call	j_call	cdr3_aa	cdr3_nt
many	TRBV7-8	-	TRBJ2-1	CASSSPNGLEQFF	TGTGCCAGCAGCTCCCCGAATGGGCTTGAGCAGTTCTTC
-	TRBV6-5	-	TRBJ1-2	CASRETANYGYTF	TGTGCCAGCAGGGAGACGGCTAACTATGGCTACACCTTC
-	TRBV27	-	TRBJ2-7	CASSPLSDSYEQYF	TGTGCCAGCAGTCCCTTGAGCGACTCCTACGAGCAGTACTTC
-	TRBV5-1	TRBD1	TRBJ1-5	CASSITGGYNQPQHF	TGCGCCAGCAGCATTACAGGGGGCTACAATCAGCCCCAGCATTTT
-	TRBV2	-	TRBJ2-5	CASSDGTQYF	TGTGCCAGCAGTGATGGGACCCAGTACTTC
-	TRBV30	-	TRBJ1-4	CAWSPGFDGEKLFF	TGTGCCTGGAGTCCGGGGTTCGACGGTGAAAAACTGTTTTTT
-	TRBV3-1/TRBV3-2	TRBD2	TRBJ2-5	CASSQLAGGPWGQETQYF	TGTGCCAGCAGCCAACTAGCGGGAGGCCCCTGGGGCCAAGAGACCCAGTACTTC
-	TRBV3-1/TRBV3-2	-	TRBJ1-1	CASSQESRDTEAFF	TGTGCCAGCAGCCAAGAAAGCAGGGACACTGAAGCTTTCTTT
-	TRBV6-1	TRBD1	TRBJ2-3	CASSDGTGHTDTQYF	TGTGCCAGCAGTGATGGGACAGGGCACACAGATACGCAGTATTTT
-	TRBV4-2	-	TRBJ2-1	CASSLQGKSSYNEQFF	TGTGCCAGCAGCCTCCAGGGGAAAAGCTCCTACAATGAGCAGTTCTTC
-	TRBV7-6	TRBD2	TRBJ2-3	CASSPSPASGGPSTDTQYF	TGTGCCAGCAGCCCCAGTCCAGCTAGCGGGGGGCCTAGCACAGATACGCAGTATTTT
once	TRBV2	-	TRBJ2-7	CASRGSYEQYF	TGTGCCAGCAGGGGCTCCTACGAGCAGTACTTC
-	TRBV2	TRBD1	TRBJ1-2	CASSLDRGDGYTF	TGTGCCAGCAGTCTCGACAGGGGAGATGGCTACACCTTC
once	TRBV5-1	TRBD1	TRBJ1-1	CASSQQGDTEAFF	TGCGCCAGCAGCCAACAGGGGGACACTGAAGCTTTCTTT
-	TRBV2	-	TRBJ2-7	CASSGASRSYEQYF	TGTGCCAGCAGTGGGGCCTCCCGCTCCTACGAGCAGTACTTC
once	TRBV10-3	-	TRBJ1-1	CAISESIPFLWGSKAFF	TGTGCCATCAGTGAGTCGATACCTTTCTTGTGGGGGAGTAAAGCTTTCTTT
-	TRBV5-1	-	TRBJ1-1	CASSLGTGGDNTEAFF	TGCGCCAGCAGCTTGGGGACCGGCGGCGATAACACTGAAGCTTTCTTT
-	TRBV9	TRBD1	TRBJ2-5	CASSPRDRGQETQYF	TGTGCCAGCAGCCCCCGGGACAGGGGGCAAGAGACCCAGTACTTC
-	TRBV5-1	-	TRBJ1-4	CASSDTSTNEKLFF	TGCGCCAGCAGCGACACTTCAACTAATGAAAAACTGTTTTTT
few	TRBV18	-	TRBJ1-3	CASSPEGSGNTIYF	TGTGCCAGCTCACCGGAAGGGTCTGGAAACACCATATATTTT
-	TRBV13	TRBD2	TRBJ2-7	CASRSRGERYEQYF	TGTGCCAGCAGATCCCGGGGGGAGAGATACGAGCAGTACTTC
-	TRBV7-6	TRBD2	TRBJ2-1	CASALLAGGHNEQFF	TGTGCCAGCGCATTATTAGCGGGGGGTCACAATGAGCAGTTCTTC
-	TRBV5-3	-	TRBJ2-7	CARSLAVGTDSYEQYF	TGTGCCAGAAGCTTGGCTGTAGGGACTGACTCCTACGAGCAGTACTTC
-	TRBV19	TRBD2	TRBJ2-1	CASSSPPGTSRSYNEQFF	TGTGCCAGTAGTTCGCCCCCCGGGACTAGCAGAAGTTACAATGAGCAGTTCTTC
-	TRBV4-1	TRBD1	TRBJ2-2	CASSPARDSDTGELFF	TGCGCCAGCAGCCCAGCGAGGGACAGTGACACCGGGGAGCTGTTTTTT
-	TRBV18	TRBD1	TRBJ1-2	CASSPRTGDLSYTF	TGTGCCAGCTCACCCAGGACAGGGGACTTGAGCTACACCTTC
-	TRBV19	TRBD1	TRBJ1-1	CASTDIRQGATGTEAFF	TGTGCCAGTACCGATATCAGACAGGGGGCGACGGGCACTGAAGCTTTCTTT
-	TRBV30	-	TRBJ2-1	CAWSVRGATYNEQFF	TGTGCCTGGAGTGTACGGGGCGCTACCTACAATGAGCAGTTCTTC
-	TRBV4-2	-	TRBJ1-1	CASSQIGDTEAFF	TGTGCCAGCAGCCAGATTGGGGACACTGAAGCTTTCTTT
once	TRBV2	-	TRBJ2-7	CATSPGNLSYEQYF	TGTGCCACCTCCCCCGGTAACCTTTCCTACGAGCAGTACTTC
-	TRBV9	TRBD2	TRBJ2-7	CASSVGVSGVYEQYF	TGTGCCAGCAGCGTAGGCGTTAGCGGGGTTTACGAGCAGTACTTC
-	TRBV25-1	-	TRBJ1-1	CASSSYQLGEWTEAFF	TGTGCCAGCAGTTCATATCAATTGGGGGAATGGACTGAAGCTTTCTTT
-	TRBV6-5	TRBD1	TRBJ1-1	CASRGQGGTEAFF	TGTGCCAGCAGGGGACAGGGGGGTACTGAAGCTTTCTTT
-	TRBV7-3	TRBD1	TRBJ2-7	CASSSTGVSEQYF	TGTGCCAGCAGCTCGACAGGGGTGAGCGAGCAGTACTTC
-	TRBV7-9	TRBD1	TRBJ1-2	CASSGGTGSGYGYTF	TGTGCCAGCAGCGGAGGGACAGGGAGTGGCTATGGCTACACCTTC
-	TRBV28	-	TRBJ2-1	CASSFGPTPLPFF	TGTGCCAGCAGTTTCGGCCCGACACCCCTGCCCTTCTTC
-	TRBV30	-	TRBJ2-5	CAWTASLETQYF	TGTGCCTGGACGGCTAGCCTGGAGACCCAGTACTTC
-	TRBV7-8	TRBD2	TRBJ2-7	CASSRLADSYEQYF	TGTGCCAGCAGCCGGCTAGCGGACTCCTACGAGCAGTACTTC
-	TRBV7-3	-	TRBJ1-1	CASSATGRGTEAFF	TGTGCCAGCAGCGCCACAGGGAGGGGCACTGAAGCTTTCTTT
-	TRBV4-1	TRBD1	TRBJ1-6	CASSQLGQAKGHSPLHF	TGCGCCAGCAGCCAATTGGGACAGGCTAAGGGGCATTCACCCCTCCACTTT
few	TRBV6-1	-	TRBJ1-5	CASSEGDARNQPQHF	TGTGCCAGCAGTGAAGGGGACGCTCGCAATCAGCCCCAGCATTTT
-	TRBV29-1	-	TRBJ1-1	CSVDSGYTEAFF	TGCAGCGTTGATTCAGGGTACACTGAAGCTTTCTTT
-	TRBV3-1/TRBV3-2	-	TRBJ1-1	CASSAPENTEAFF	TGTGCCAGCAGCGCGCCGGAGAACACTGAAGCTTTCTTT
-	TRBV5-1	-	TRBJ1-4	CASSPVTRDEKLFF	TGCGCCAGCAGCCCCGTCACCAGGGATGAAAAACTGTTTTTT
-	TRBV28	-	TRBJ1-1	CASSAQDTEAFF	TGTGCCAGCAGTGCACAGGACACTGAAGCTTTCTTT
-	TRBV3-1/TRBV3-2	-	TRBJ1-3	CASSQDTASGNTIYF	TGTGCCAGCAGCCAAGACACCGCCTCTGGAAACACCATATATTTT
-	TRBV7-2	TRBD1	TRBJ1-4	CASSSSGDRGYEKLFF	TGTGCCAGCAGCTCCTCCGGAGACAGGGGGTATGAAAAACTGTTTTTT